This T cell receptor (beta chain) comes out of a study of blood T cell repertoires in COVID-19. In the study overall: COVID-19 samples collected from the United States, Italy and Spain covered acute and convalescent phases. PBMCs, B-cell-depleted T cells, or T cells provided the cDNA or gDNA that made up the material.

V gave up 1 base and J gave up 5 bases, with 6 bases separating them. The CDR3 totals 13 residues. CDR1 is SGHNT and CDR2 is YENEEA in the germline V gene. Per the original data handling: Reference gene primers were amplified, and this amplification served to estimate nucleated cell counts. Profiled with immunoSEQ multiplex PCR; TCRdb holds only in-frame clones, not every one. The DNA gave D and trimming, while V, J and clone size come from that table. The table lists 250,000 to 350,000 clones, over 70% of them singletons. The sequenced sample was peripheral blood. The chain links TRBV11-3 to TRBJ2-1; tentatively, D is TRBD2 (6 bases). This TCR was recovered from a woman aged 45 to 65 with acute or convalescent COVID-19. This CDR3 is CASSLVADNEQFF. In nucleotides, the CDR3 is TGTGCCAGCAGCTTAGTAGCGGACAATGAGCAGTTCTTC.